The present T cell receptor (beta chain) was sequenced within a study of OX40 agonist ivuxolimab in advanced cancers. Across the whole study: Cohort: around 79% men, mean age about 60, aged roughly 23 to 79. The eligibility criteria allowed prior anti-PD-1, anti-PD-L1 or anti-CTLA-4 therapy, and about 40% had some. General observations from the study: The study observed clonal expansion of CD4+ and CD8+ blood T cells by week 6 at 0.1 to 3.0 mg/kg.

TCRdb's table, derived via immunoSEQ multiplex PCR, lists solely in-frame clones and lacks some. The sample has 50,000 to 55,000 clones; approximately 90% are singletons. A word on this clone: Antigen unknown.

The CDR3 runs 16 residues. Trimming at V came to 4 bases and at J to 1 base, leaving 9 bases not matched to a gene. Germline lookup yields CDR1 MGHRA and CDR2 YSYEKL. The V and J genes are TRBV4-1 and TRBJ2-7, with 8 bases identical to TRBD2. This clonotype originated in an adult with an advanced solid tumor such as melanoma, head and neck, liver or kidney cancer. The sequencing used CD4+ or CD8+ T cells sorted from blood, collected in a trial of the OX40 agonist ivuxolimab. For the CDR3, the DNA is TGCGCCAGCAGCCGCGAATCCGCTAGCGGGTCCTACGAGCAGTACTTC. Translated, it gives CASSRESASGSYEQYF.